The rows below give T cell receptor beta chains drawn from one sample of a study of T cell clonotyping in hematopoietic cell transplantation. This table comes from immunoSEQ multiplex PCR, and its TCRdb copy is limited to in-frame clones, with some not included. The data contain fewer than 100,000 clones, 96% of them singletons. Sequenced material: peripheral blood mononuclear cells, taken before stem cell transplant. The receptors stem from a woman aged 50 to 60 with acute myeloid leukemia. Some clones in this sample may be carry-over from other donors' samples. Each CDR3 is given with its conserved first and last residue. Fields, in order: J gene, clone size, CDR3 length, V gene, D gene, CDR3 DNA, CDR3 protein. A D gene is named only where the DNA matches it firmly. Only part of the rows carry a size: once, few, many, or a class if the clone is expanded.

J gene: TRBJ2-6; clone size: -; CDR3 length: 14; V gene: TRBV28; D gene: -; CDR3 DNA: TGTGCCAGCAGTGGAAGCTCTGGGGCCAACGTCCTGACTTTC; CDR3 protein: CASSGSSGANVLTF
J gene: TRBJ1-6; clone size: -; CDR3 length: 14; V gene: TRBV2; D gene: TRBD1; CDR3 DNA: TGTGCCAGCAGTACCGACAGGGTTGGTTCACCCCTCCACTTT; CDR3 protein: CASSTDRVGSPLHF
J gene: TRBJ1-5; clone size: -; CDR3 length: 16; V gene: TRBV15; D gene: TRBD1; CDR3 DNA: TGTGCCACCAGCAGAGATGGGACAGGGGGCAGTCAGCCCCAGCATTTT; CDR3 protein: CATSRDGTGGSQPQHF
J gene: TRBJ1-2; clone size: -; CDR3 length: 17; V gene: TRBV6-1; D gene: TRBD1; CDR3 DNA: TGTGCCAGCAGTGGGCCCTTACAGGGGGTCATAAACTATGGCTACACCTTC; CDR3 protein: CASSGPLQGVINYGYTF
J gene: TRBJ2-7; clone size: -; CDR3 length: 17; V gene: TRBV7-2; D gene: TRBD1; CDR3 DNA: TGTGCCAGCAGCTTAGTACATTGGGACAGGGGATTTTCCGAGCAGTACTTC; CDR3 protein: CASSLVHWDRGFSEQYF
J gene: TRBJ2-7; clone size: -; CDR3 length: 16; V gene: TRBV28; D gene: -; CDR3 DNA: TGTGCCAGCATAAACCGGCCGACTAGAAAATTGTCCGAGCAGTACTTC; CDR3 protein: CASINRPTRKLSEQYF
J gene: TRBJ2-4; clone size: -; CDR3 length: 17; V gene: TRBV7-2; D gene: TRBD2; CDR3 DNA: TGTGCCAGCAGCCCAACCGGGACTAGCGGGGGCAAAAACATTCAGTACTTC; CDR3 protein: CASSPTGTSGGKNIQYF
J gene: TRBJ2-7; clone size: once; CDR3 length: 13; V gene: TRBV19; D gene: -; CDR3 DNA: TGTGCCAGTAGTATGAATCCCAGGTACGAGCAGTACTTC; CDR3 protein: CASSMNPRYEQYF
J gene: TRBJ2-3; clone size: -; CDR3 length: 14; V gene: TRBV28; D gene: -; CDR3 DNA: TGTGCCAGCAGCCGGGCAGGGAGCTCAGATACGCAGTATTTT; CDR3 protein: CASSRAGSSDTQYF
J gene: TRBJ2-1; clone size: once; CDR3 length: 13; V gene: TRBV29-1; D gene: -; CDR3 DNA: TGCAGCGTTGAAGTGCTTGCTGTCGATGAGCAGTTCTTC; CDR3 protein: CSVEVLAVDEQFF
J gene: TRBJ1-2; clone size: -; CDR3 length: 14; V gene: TRBV7-2; D gene: -; CDR3 DNA: TGTGCCAGCAGCTTAGGGCGGACGGCCTATGGCTACACCTTC; CDR3 protein: CASSLGRTAYGYTF
J gene: TRBJ1-1; clone size: -; CDR3 length: 14; V gene: TRBV27; D gene: TRBD1; CDR3 DNA: TGTGCCAGCAGCCTACAGGGGCTGAACACTGAAGCTTTCTTT; CDR3 protein: CASSLQGLNTEAFF
J gene: TRBJ2-3; clone size: -; CDR3 length: 12; V gene: TRBV4-2; D gene: -; CDR3 DNA: TGTGCCAGCAGCCAAGTGGGGGATACGCAGTATTTT; CDR3 protein: CASSQVGDTQYF
J gene: TRBJ2-2; clone size: -; CDR3 length: 15; V gene: TRBV6-1; D gene: TRBD1; CDR3 DNA: TGTGCCAGCGACCCGGGACAGACGAACACCGGGGAGCTGTTTTTT; CDR3 protein: CASDPGQTNTGELFF
J gene: TRBJ1-3; clone size: -; CDR3 length: 17; V gene: TRBV5-1; D gene: -; CDR3 DNA: TGCGCCAGCAGCTTGGGTCCCCAGGGAGGGCACGGAAACACCATATATTTT; CDR3 protein: CASSLGPQGGHGNTIYF
J gene: TRBJ1-2; clone size: -; CDR3 length: 14; V gene: TRBV7-2; D gene: -; CDR3 DNA: TGTGCCAGCAGCTTACCTTCAGGGGTGTATGGCTACACCTTC; CDR3 protein: CASSLPSGVYGYTF
J gene: TRBJ1-5; clone size: -; CDR3 length: 15; V gene: TRBV6-1; D gene: -; CDR3 DNA: TGTGCCAGCAGTGAAGCCCCTGATGACTCTTCGCCCCAGCATTTT; CDR3 protein: CASSEAPDDSSPQHF
J gene: TRBJ1-1; clone size: -; CDR3 length: 13; V gene: TRBV30; D gene: -; CDR3 DNA: TGTGCCTGGAGTACAGGCTCAAACACTGAAGCTTTCTTT; CDR3 protein: CAWSTGSNTEAFF
J gene: TRBJ1-4; clone size: -; CDR3 length: 15; V gene: TRBV2; D gene: -; CDR3 DNA: TGTGCCAGCAGTGAAGGGGGGTTTTCTAATGAAAAACTGTTTTTT; CDR3 protein: CASSEGGFSNEKLFF
J gene: TRBJ2-3; clone size: -; CDR3 length: 11; V gene: TRBV20-1; D gene: -; CDR3 DNA: TGCAGTGCTAGGGGCAGGGTGGAGCAGTATTTT; CDR3 protein: CSARGRVEQYF
J gene: TRBJ2-5; clone size: -; CDR3 length: 14; V gene: TRBV6-5; D gene: -; CDR3 DNA: TGTGCCAGCAGTGGCTGGGACACCACGGAGACCCAGTACTTC; CDR3 protein: CASSGWDTTETQYF
J gene: TRBJ2-2; clone size: -; CDR3 length: 13; V gene: TRBV25-1; D gene: -; CDR3 DNA: TGTGCCAGCAGTGAACGTGCCACCGGGGAGCTGTTTTTT; CDR3 protein: CASSERATGELFF
J gene: TRBJ1-2; clone size: -; CDR3 length: 13; V gene: TRBV27; D gene: -; CDR3 DNA: TGTGCCAGCAGTAAGGGGCAGGGCTATGGCTACACCTTC; CDR3 protein: CASSKGQGYGYTF
J gene: TRBJ1-1; clone size: -; CDR3 length: 15; V gene: TRBV10-2; D gene: -; CDR3 DNA: TGCGCCAGCAGCGCTCGGGATACAGGGAGCACTGAAGCTTTCTTT; CDR3 protein: CASSARDTGSTEAFF
J gene: TRBJ2-1; clone size: once; CDR3 length: 15; V gene: TRBV9; D gene: -; CDR3 DNA: TGTGCCAGCAGCGTAGAGGGGGGGGCCTACAATGAGCAGTTCTTC; CDR3 protein: CASSVEGGAYNEQFF
J gene: TRBJ2-7; clone size: -; CDR3 length: 14; V gene: TRBV27; D gene: -; CDR3 DNA: TGTGCCAGCAGTATGTACGGGAGTACCTACGAGCAGTACTTC; CDR3 protein: CASSMYGSTYEQYF
J gene: TRBJ1-2; clone size: -; CDR3 length: 14; V gene: TRBV9; D gene: -; CDR3 DNA: TGTGCCAGCAGCGTAGTCCCCAGAGACTATGGCTACACCTTC; CDR3 protein: CASSVVPRDYGYTF
J gene: TRBJ1-6; clone size: once; CDR3 length: 15; V gene: TRBV6-1; D gene: TRBD1; CDR3 DNA: TGTGCCAGCAGTGGAGGGACAGGGAGGAATTCACCCCTCCACTTT; CDR3 protein: CASSGGTGRNSPLHF
J gene: TRBJ2-6; clone size: -; CDR3 length: 17; V gene: TRBV5-6; D gene: -; CDR3 DNA: TGTGCCAGCAGCTTGGAGGTCGCGGAGTCTGGGGCCAACGTCCTGACTTTC; CDR3 protein: CASSLEVAESGANVLTF
J gene: TRBJ2-2; clone size: few; CDR3 length: 15; V gene: TRBV5-4; D gene: TRBD2; CDR3 DNA: TGTGCCAGCAGTATTAGCGGGGGGTCACGCGGGGAGCTGTTTTTT; CDR3 protein: CASSISGGSRGELFF
J gene: TRBJ2-7; clone size: -; CDR3 length: 13; V gene: TRBV27; D gene: -; CDR3 DNA: TGTGCCAGCAGTTTACAATACCGCTACGAGCAGTACTTC; CDR3 protein: CASSLQYRYEQYF
J gene: TRBJ2-3; clone size: -; CDR3 length: 15; V gene: TRBV28; D gene: -; CDR3 DNA: TGTGCCAGCAGTTCCTCACTAGACACCACAGATACGCAGTATTTT; CDR3 protein: CASSSSLDTTDTQYF
J gene: TRBJ1-2; clone size: -; CDR3 length: 15; V gene: TRBV19; D gene: TRBD1; CDR3 DNA: TGTGCCAGTAGTCAGGGGACAGCAACTAACTATGGCTACACCTTC; CDR3 protein: CASSQGTATNYGYTF
J gene: TRBJ2-7; clone size: -; CDR3 length: 12; V gene: TRBV30; D gene: TRBD2; CDR3 DNA: TGTGCCTGGGGGACTAGACCCTACGAGCAGTACTTC; CDR3 protein: CAWGTRPYEQYF
J gene: TRBJ1-6; clone size: -; CDR3 length: 15; V gene: TRBV4-2; D gene: -; CDR3 DNA: TGTGCCAGCAGCCAAGGTCGGGAGGAGGGTTCACCCCTCCACTTT; CDR3 protein: CASSQGREEGSPLHF
J gene: TRBJ2-5; clone size: once; CDR3 length: 13; V gene: TRBV5-1; D gene: -; CDR3 DNA: TGCGCCAGCAGCCTGGATGGGTTAGAGACCCAGTACTTC; CDR3 protein: CASSLDGLETQYF
J gene: TRBJ1-2; clone size: -; CDR3 length: 14; V gene: TRBV5-1; D gene: TRBD1; CDR3 DNA: TGCGCCAGTGAACCGGGACAGGGCTCATATGGCTACACCTTC; CDR3 protein: CASEPGQGSYGYTF
J gene: TRBJ1-3; clone size: -; CDR3 length: 14; V gene: TRBV6-1; D gene: -; CDR3 DNA: TGTGCCAGCAGTCGGTCAGCAACTGGAAACACCATATATTTT; CDR3 protein: CASSRSATGNTIYF
J gene: TRBJ2-3; clone size: -; CDR3 length: 13; V gene: TRBV29-1; D gene: -; CDR3 DNA: TGCAGCGTTGAGGTAGCGCGCACAGATACGCAGTATTTT; CDR3 protein: CSVEVARTDTQYF
J gene: TRBJ2-3; clone size: -; CDR3 length: 17; V gene: TRBV11-1; D gene: TRBD1; CDR3 DNA: TGTGCCAGCAGCTCAGGGGGTAAGGGGGAAAGCACAGATACGCAGTATTTT; CDR3 protein: CASSSGGKGESTDTQYF